This record concerns one T cell receptor beta chain sequence. Its antigen is currently unknown. Naivety in CD8+ T cells corresponded to a CD45RO-CCR7+CD27+CD95- phenotype. CDR1 is MDHEN, CDR2 SYDVKM, per germline. The CDR3 length is 15 residues. The data were taken from a study of CXCR3-negative and CXCR3-positive naive CD8 T cells. The TRB libraries of cDNA were built by UMI-labeled 5' RACE. For each CDR3 protein, TCRdb gives one entry from its re-call of the 5' RACE reads, without DNA. Its listing shows about 98,000 distinct CDR3 sequences. Study-wide results and limits: CXCR3-positive naive cells carried more hydrophobic TRB CDR3s than CXCR3-negative ones. Comparably high diversity marked both naive subsets, whereas memory CD8+ cells had much lower diversity.

The specimen sequenced was naive CXCR3+ CD8+ T cells from blood. As for subset: CD45RO-CCR7+CD27+CD95- naive CD8+ T cells expressing CXCR3 (TNR3+). This clonotype was obtained from a human donor in good health. Some clones in this sample may be carry-over from other donors' samples. This sequence joins TRBV28 and TRBJ2-3; TCRdb's D call of TRBD2 is untestable without DNA. CDR3 sequence: CASSTSGGAEDTQYF.